This TCR beta chain was captured in a study of control samples from healthy donors and cancer patients. This CDR3 has 14 amino acids. Germline CDR1 reads SNHLY; CDR2 reads FYNNEI. J was trimmed by 4 bases and V by 5 bases; bases with no gene match: 6. Assay used: immunoSEQ multiplex PCR; TCRdb lists only in-frame clones, some missing. This table has some 130,000 clones, over 80% appearing once. This chain uses TRBV2 with TRBJ1-2; TRBD1 matches 8 bases. Sample: blood. The TCR sequence derives from a woman in her forties or fifties in good health. As DNA, the CDR3 is TGTGCCAGCAGTAGAGACAGGGGCACCTATGGCTACACCTTC. Its protein product is CASSRDRGTYGYTF.